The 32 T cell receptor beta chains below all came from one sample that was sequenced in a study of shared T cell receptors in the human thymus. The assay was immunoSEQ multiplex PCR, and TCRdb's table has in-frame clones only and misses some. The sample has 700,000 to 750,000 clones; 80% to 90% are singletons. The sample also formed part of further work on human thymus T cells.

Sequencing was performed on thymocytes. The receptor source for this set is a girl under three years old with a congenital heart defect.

Here the CDR3 reads CASSFVANTGELFF. CDR3 nucleotides: TGTGCCAGTAGTTTCGTAGCGAACACCGGGGAGCTGTTTTTT. This rearrangement joins TRBV19 to TRBJ2-2; D gene uncertain. Germline V gene data show CDR1 as LNHDA and CDR2 as SQIVND (reference sequence). CDR3 length equals 14 residues. V was clipped by 5 bases and J by 0 bases, with 7 bases between them.

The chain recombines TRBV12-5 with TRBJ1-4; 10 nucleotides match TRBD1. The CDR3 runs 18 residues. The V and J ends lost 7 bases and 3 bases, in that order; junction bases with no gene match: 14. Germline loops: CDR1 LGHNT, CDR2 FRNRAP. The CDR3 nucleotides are TGTGCTAGTGCCCTTCAAACCGGGACAGGGGACCCTAATGAAAAACTGTTTTTT. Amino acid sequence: CASALQTGTGDPNEKLFF.

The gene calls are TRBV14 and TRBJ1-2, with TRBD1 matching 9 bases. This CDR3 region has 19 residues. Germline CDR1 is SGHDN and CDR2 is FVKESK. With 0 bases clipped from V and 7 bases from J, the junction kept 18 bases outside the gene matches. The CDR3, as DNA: TGTGCCAGCAGCCAAGAGGATCAACGAACGGGACAGGGAATGGCTGGCTACACCTTC. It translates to CASSQEDQRTGQGMAGYTF.

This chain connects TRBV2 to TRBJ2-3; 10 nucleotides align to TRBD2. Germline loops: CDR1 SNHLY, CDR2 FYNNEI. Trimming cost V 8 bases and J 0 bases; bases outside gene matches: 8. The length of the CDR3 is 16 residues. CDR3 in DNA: TGTGCCAGCTGCAGAACTAGCGGGGAGAGCACAGATACGCAGTATTTT. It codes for CASCRTSGESTDTQYF.

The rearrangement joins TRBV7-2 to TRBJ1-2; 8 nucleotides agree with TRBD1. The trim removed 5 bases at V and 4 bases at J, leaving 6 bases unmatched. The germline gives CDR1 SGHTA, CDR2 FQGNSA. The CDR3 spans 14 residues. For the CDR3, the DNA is TGTGCCAGCAGCCCCAGGGGGCTTGGCTATGGCTACACCTTC. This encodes CASSPRGLGYGYTF.

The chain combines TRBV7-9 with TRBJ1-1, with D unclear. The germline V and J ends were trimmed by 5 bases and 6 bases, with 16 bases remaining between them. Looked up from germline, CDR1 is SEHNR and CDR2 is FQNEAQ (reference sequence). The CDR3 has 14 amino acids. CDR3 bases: TGTGCCAGCAGCGCTCACGGGGTAGGCGCTGAAGCTTTCTTT. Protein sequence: CASSAHGVGAEAFF.

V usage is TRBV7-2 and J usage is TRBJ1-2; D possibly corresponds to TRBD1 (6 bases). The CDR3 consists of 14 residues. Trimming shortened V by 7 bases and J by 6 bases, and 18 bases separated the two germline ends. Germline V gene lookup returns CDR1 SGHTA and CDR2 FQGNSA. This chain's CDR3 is CASTESQGLNGYTF. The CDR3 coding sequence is TGTGCCAGCACCGAATCACAGGGATTGAATGGCTACACCTTC. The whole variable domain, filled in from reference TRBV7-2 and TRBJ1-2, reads GAGVSQSPSNKVTEKGKDVELRCDPISGHTALYWYRQSLGQGLEFLIYFQGNSAPDKSGLPSDRFSAERTGGSVSTLTIQRTQQEDSAVYLCASTESQGLNGYTFGSGTRLTVV.

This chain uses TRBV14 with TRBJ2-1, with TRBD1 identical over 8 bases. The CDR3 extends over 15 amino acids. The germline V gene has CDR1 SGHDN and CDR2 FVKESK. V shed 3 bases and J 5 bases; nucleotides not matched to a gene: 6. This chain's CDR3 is CASSHPDRANNEQFF. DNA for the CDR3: TGTGCCAGCAGCCACCCGGACAGGGCCAACAATGAGCAGTTCTTC.

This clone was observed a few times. The CDR3 loop is CASRDSGTGRTDTQYF. For the CDR3, the DNA is TGCGCCAGCAGAGATTCAGGTACAGGGAGAACAGATACGCAGTATTTT. The chain uses TRBV5-1 and TRBJ2-3; tentative D call: TRBD1 (6 bases). Germline-derived CDR1 and CDR2 are SGHRS and YFSETQ. The CDR3 extends over 16 amino acids. V was shortened by 5 bases and J by 3 bases, with 19 bases between the two germline ends.

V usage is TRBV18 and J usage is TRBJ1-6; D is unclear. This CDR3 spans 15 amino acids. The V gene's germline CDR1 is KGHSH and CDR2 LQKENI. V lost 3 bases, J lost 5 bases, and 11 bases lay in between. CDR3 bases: TGTGCCAGCTCACCTGCGCAGCTAGATAATTCACCCCTCCACTTT. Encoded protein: CASSPAQLDNSPLHF. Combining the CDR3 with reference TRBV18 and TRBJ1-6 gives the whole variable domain NAGVMQNPRHLVRRRGQEARLRCSPMKGHSHVYWYRQLPEEGLKFMVYLQKENIIDESGMPKERFSAEFPKEGPSILRIQQVVRGDSAAYFCASSPAQLDNSPLHFGNGTRLTVT.

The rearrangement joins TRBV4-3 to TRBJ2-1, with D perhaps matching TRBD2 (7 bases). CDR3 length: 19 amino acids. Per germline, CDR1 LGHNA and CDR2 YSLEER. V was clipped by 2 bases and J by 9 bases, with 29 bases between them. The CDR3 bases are TGCGCCAGCAGCCAAAAGCCTCCCCCAGGACGGGGGGCCGAGGGTGAGCAGTTCTTC. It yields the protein CASSQKPPPGRGAEGEQFF.

The CDR3 DNA sequence: TGTGCCAGCAGCTCGGTAGACAGGGGGAATCTCTACGAGCAGTACTTC. Encoded protein: CASSSVDRGNLYEQYF. The V gene is TRBV5-5, the J gene TRBJ2-7; 9 bases align to TRBD1. V was clipped by 3 bases and J by 3 bases; unmatched bases: 10. CDR1 is SGHKS and CDR2 is YYEKEE in the germline V gene (reference sequence). CDR3 size: 16 residues.

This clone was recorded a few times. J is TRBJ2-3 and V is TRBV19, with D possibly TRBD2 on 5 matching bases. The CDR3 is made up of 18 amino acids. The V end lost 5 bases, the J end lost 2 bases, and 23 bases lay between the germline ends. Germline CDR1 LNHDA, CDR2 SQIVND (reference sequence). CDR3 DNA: TGTGCCAGTAGTTTCCGACCTAGCAGCCTCCCCATCACAGATACGCAGTATTTT. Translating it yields CASSFRPSSLPITDTQYF.

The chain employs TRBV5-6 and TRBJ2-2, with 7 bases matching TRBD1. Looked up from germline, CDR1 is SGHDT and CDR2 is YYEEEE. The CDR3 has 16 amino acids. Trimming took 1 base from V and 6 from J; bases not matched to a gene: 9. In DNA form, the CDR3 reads TGTGCCAGCAGCTTGAAACAGGGGAAGAATGCCGGGGAGCTGTTTTTT. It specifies CASSLKQGKNAGELFF.

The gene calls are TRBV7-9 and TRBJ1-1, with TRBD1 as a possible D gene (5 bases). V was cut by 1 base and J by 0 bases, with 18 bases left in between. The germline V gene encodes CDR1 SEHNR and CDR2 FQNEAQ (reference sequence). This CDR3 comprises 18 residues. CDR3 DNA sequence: TGTGCCAGCAGCTTAGTCAGGGTTGGGCAGAGTCTGAACACTGAAGCTTTCTTT. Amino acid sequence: CASSLVRVGQSLNTEAFF.

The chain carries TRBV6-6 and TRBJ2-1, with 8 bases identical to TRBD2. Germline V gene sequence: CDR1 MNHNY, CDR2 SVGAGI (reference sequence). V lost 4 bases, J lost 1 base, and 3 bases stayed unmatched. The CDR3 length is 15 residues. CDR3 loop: CASSLSGGSYNEQFF. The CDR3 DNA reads TGTGCCAGCAGTTTATCGGGGGGGTCCTACAATGAGCAGTTCTTC.

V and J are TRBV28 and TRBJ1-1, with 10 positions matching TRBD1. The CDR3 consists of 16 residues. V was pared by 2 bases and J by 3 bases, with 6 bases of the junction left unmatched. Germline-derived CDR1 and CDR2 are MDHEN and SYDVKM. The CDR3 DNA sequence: TGTGCCAGCAGTTTAGGGACAGGGGAAGGGGACACTGAAGCTTTCTTT. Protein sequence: CASSLGTGEGDTEAFF. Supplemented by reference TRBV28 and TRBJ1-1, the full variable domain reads DVKVTQSSRYLVKRTGEKVFLECVQDMDHENMFWYRQDPGLGLRLIYFSYDVKMKEKGDIPEGYSVSREKKERFSLILESASTNQTSMYLCASSLGTGEGDTEAFFGQGTRLTVV.

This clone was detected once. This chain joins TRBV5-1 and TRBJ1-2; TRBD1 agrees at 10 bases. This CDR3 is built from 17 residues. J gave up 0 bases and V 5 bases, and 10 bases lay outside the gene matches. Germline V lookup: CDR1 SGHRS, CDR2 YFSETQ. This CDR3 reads CASSGDRGRGPNYGYTF. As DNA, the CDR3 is TGCGCCAGCAGTGGGGACAGGGGACGGGGACCTAACTATGGCTACACCTTC.

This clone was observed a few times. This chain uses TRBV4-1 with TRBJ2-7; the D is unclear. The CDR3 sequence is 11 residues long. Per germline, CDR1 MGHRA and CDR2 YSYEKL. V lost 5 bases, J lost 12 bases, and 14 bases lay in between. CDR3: CASSIQSRLYF. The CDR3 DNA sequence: TGCGCCAGCAGCATACAATCCAGACTGTACTTC.

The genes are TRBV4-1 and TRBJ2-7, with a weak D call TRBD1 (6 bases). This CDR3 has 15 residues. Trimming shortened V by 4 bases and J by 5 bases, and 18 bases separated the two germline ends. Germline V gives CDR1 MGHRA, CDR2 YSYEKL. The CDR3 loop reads CASSPKRQVRDEQYF. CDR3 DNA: TGCGCCAGCAGCCCCAAACGACAGGTTAGGGACGAGCAGTACTTC.

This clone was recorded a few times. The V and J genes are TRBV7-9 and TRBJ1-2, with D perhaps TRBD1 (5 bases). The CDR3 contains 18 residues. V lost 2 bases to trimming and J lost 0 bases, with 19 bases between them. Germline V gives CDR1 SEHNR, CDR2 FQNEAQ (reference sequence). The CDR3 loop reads CASSLSGRADTPNYGYTF. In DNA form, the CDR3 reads TGTGCCAGCAGCTTATCGGGCAGGGCCGATACACCTAACTATGGCTACACCTTC.

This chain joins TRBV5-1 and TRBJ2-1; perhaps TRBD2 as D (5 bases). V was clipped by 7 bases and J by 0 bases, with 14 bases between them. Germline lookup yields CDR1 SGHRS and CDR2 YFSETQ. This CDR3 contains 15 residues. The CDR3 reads CASRREGISYNEQFF. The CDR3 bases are TGCGCCAGCCGACGTGAGGGCATCTCCTACAATGAGCAGTTCTTC.

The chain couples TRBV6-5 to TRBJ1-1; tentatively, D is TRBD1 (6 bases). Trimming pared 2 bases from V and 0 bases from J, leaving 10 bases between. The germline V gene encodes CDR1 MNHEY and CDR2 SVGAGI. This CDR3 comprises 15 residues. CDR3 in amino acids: CASSYVGDMNTEAFF. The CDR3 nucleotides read TGTGCCAGCAGTTACGTAGGGGACATGAACACTGAAGCTTTCTTT.

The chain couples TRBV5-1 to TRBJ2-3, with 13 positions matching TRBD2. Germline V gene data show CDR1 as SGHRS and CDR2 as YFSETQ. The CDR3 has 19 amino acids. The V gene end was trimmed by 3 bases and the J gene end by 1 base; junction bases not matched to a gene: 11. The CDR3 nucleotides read TGCGCCAGCAGCTCAACCGGGACTAGCGGGGACGGCCGCACAGATACGCAGTATTTT. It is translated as CASSSTGTSGDGRTDTQYF. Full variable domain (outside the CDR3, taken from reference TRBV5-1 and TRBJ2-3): KAGVTQTPRYLIKTRGQQVTLSCSPISGHRSVSWYQQTPGQGLQFLFEYFSETQRNKGNFPGRFSGRQFSNSRSEMNVSTLELGDSALYLCASSSTGTSGDGRTDTQYFGPGTRLTVL.

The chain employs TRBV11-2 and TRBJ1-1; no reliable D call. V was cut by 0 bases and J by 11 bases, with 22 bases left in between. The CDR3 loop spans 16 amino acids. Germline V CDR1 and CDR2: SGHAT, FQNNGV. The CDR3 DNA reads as TGTGCCAGCAGCTTAGAGGCAGATGGGCATCCCTTTGGGGCTTTCTTT. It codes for CASSLEADGHPFGAFF.

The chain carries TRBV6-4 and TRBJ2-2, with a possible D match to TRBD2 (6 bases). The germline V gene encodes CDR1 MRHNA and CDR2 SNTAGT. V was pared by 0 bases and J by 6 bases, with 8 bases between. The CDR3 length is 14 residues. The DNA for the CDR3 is TGTGCCAGCAGTGACTCAAGGAGGGCCGGGGAGCTGTTTTTT. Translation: CASSDSRRAGELFF.

Written as DNA, the CDR3 is TGTGCCTTAGGGGAATCTGGGGCCAACGTCCTGACTTTC. Its protein product is CALGESGANVLTF. The V call is TRBV5-4, the J call TRBJ2-6; a weak D match, TRBD1 (5 bases). Germline values: CDR1 SGHNT, CDR2 YYREEE (reference sequence). V gave up 10 bases and J gave up 1 base, with 9 bases separating them. The CDR3 spans 13 residues.

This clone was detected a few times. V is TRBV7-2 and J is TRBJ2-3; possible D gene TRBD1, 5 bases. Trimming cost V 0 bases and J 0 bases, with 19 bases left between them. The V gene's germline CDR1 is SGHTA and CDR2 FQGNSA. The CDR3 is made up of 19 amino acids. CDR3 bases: TGTGCCAGCAGCTTAGCTCCCGCCATAGACAGACCTAGCACAGATACGCAGTATTTT. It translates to CASSLAPAIDRPSTDTQYF. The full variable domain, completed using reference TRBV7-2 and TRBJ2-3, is GAGVSQSPSNKVTEKGKDVELRCDPISGHTALYWYRQSLGQGLEFLIYFQGNSAPDKSGLPSDRFSAERTGGSVSTLTIQRTQQEDSAVYLCASSLAPAIDRPSTDTQYFGPGTRLTVL.

DNA of the CDR3: TGTGCCAGCAGCTCCCCCGTCCGGGACAGGAAGAGAAATGAGCAGTTCTTC. This encodes CASSSPVRDRKRNEQFF. The V call is TRBV7-7, the J call TRBJ2-1; 8 positions agree with TRBD1. The CDR3 contains 17 residues. Germline V lookup: CDR1 SSHAT, CDR2 FNYEAQ (reference sequence). The V segment lost 4 bases and the J segment 7 bases; nucleotides outside the gene matches: 15.

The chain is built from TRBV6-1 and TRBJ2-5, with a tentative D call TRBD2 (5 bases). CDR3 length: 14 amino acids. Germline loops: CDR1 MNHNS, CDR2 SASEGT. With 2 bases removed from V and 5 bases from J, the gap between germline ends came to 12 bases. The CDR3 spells CASSESSSQETQYF. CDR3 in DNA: TGTGCCAGCAGTGAATCTAGCTCTCAGGAGACCCAGTACTTC.

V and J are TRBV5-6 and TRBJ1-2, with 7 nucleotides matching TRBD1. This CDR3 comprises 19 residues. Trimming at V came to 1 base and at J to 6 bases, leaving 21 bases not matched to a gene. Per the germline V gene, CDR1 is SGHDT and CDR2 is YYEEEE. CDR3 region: CASSLTGQAPLRAVDGYTF. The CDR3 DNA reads TGTGCCAGCAGCTTGACCGGACAGGCCCCCTTACGAGCGGTGGATGGCTACACCTTC.

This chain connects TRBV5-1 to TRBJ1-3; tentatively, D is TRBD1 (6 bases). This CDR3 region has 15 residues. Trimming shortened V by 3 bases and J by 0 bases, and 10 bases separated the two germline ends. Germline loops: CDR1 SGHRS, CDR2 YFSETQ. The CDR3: CASSSTGFSGNTIYF. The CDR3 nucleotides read TGCGCCAGCAGCTCAACAGGGTTCTCTGGAAACACCATATATTTT.